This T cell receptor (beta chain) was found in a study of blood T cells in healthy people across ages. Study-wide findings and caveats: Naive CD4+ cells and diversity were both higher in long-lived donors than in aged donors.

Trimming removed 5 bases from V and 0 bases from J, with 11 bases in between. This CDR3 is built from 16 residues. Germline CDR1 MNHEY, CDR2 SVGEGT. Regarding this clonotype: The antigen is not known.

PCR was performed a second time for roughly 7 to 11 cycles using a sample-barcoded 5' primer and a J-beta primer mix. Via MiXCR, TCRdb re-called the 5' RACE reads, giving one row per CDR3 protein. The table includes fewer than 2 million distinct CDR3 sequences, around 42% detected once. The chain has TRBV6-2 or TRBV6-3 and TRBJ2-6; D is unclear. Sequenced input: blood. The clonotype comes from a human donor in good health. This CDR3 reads CASSKPDTSGANVLTF. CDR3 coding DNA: TGTGCCAGCAGTAAACCAGACACCTCTGGGGCCAACGTCCTGACTTTC.